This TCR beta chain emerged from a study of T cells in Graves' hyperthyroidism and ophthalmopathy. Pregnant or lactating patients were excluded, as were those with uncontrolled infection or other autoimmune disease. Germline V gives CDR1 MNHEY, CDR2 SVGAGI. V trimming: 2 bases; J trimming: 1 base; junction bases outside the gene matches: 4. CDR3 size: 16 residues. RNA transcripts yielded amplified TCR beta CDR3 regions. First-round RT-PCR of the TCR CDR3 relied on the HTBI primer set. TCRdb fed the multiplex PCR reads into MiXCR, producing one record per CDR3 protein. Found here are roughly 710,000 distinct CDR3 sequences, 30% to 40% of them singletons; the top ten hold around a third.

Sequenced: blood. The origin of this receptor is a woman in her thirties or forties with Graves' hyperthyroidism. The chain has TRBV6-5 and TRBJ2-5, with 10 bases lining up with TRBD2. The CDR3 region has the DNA TGTGCCAGCAGTTACGGAATAGCGGGGGGCCAAGAGACCCAGTACTTC. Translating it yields CASSYGIAGGQETQYF.